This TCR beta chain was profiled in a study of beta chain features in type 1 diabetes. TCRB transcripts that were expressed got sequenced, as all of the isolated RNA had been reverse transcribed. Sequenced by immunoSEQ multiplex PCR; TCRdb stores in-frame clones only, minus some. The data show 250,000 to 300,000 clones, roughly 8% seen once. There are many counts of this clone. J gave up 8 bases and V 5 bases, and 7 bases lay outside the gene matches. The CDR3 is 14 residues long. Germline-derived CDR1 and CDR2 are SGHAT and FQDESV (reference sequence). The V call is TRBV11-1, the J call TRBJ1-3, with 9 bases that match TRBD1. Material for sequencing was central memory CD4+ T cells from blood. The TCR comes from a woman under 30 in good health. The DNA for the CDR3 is TGTGCCAGCAGCCGGGGACAGGGTGAGGACACCATATATTTT. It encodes CASSRGQGEDTIYF.